The present T cell receptor beta chain was sequenced within a study of T cell clusters in autoimmune cytopenias. Turning to the study itself: Healthy donor controls had a mean age of about 50 years and median age of 59 years.

The CDR3 covers 15 residues. CDR1 SGHVS and CDR2 FNYEAQ come from the germline V gene. Whole-study findings and limits: Active autoimmune hepatitis patients had about 3.3-fold fewer exclusive TRB clusters than healthy donors. TRB repertoire shifts in secondary cytopenia and chronic lymphocytic leukemia mostly reflected lymphoma, not autoimmunity.

About this clonotype: Its matching antigen is unknown.

TRB rearrangements were amplified by touch-down multiplex PCR with mixed TRB-A/B primers. From its re-call of the multiplex PCR reads, TCRdb lists each CDR3 protein once, without DNA. This repertoire includes fewer than 6,000 distinct CDR3 sequences. Roughly 40,000 genome equivalents of blood DNA were amplified for TRB. The same sample was also used in a study of T cell repertoires in aging, cancer and after chemotherapy. As that study records: Repeat sampling of healthy donors over several months to years showed clear clonal overlap.

Material: peripheral blood. This receptor was identified in a human donor in good health. The genes are TRBV7-6 and TRBJ1-1. This CDR3 is CASSLGQEMNTEAFF.